The source of this TCR beta chain is a study of blood T cells in healthy people across ages. Study-level findings and limits: Any conclusive comparison of naive versus antigen-experienced cells was prevented by using unsorted PBMCs. Among long-lived donors, naive CD4+ cells were more numerous and diversity higher than in aged donors.

As concerns this clonotype: Its antigen is as yet unknown.

Through a sample-barcoded 5' primer and a J-beta primer mix, a second PCR was run for about 7 to 12 cycles. A template-switch adaptor with 12 random nucleotides tagged each cDNA molecule. One entry per CDR3 protein results from TCRdb running MiXCR on the 5' RACE reads. The sample lists about 1.4 million distinct CDR3 sequences, roughly 64% seen once, with over 5.5% in the top ten. V shed 4 bases and J shed 3 bases, with 13 bases lying between them. The length of the CDR3 is 14 residues. The germline V gene encodes CDR1 SEHNR and CDR2 FQNEAQ (reference sequence). The TCR comes from a man aged 18 to 29 in good health. V and J are TRBV7-9 and TRBJ2-7; D possibly corresponds to TRBD2 (5 bases). Sequenced material: blood. The CDR3 loop is CASSSGETGYEQYF. DNA for the CDR3: TGTGCCAGCAGCTCCGGGGAGACCGGCTACGAGCAGTACTTC.